This entry describes one TCR beta chain. This clone's antigen is unknown. No much larger clonotype is one base removed from it; base qualities were not supplied. This sample was included in a study of T cell responses to AZD1222 COVID-19 vaccine (dated by TCRdb to 2020 to 2023). Study-level background: AZD1222 recipients with second doses at about 4 weeks or about 12 weeks were pooled, because spike-specific TCR depth and breadth did not differ between schedules. Trial participants were enrolled by age into 18-55, 56-69 and 70-plus year subgroups, with approximately 150, 30 and 60 TCR-sequenced participants respectively. TCR sequencing covered approximately 230 trial participants: about 210 given two doses of AZD1222 and some 25 given two doses of MenACWY control vaccine. Beyond this particular receptor, the publication reports: CD4 TCRs associated with the vaccine covered the entire spike protein, and the dominant responses were in regions 160-218 and 743-854. Most participants were white British and females outnumbered males, and the authors suggested that clonal diversity may have been underestimated. Reportedly, almost half of the unique spike-specific TCRs recognized epitopes lying outside the regions that are mutated in the B.1.351 and B.1.1.7 variants. In the small 56-69-year group, the increase in depth fell short of significance, most likely because of low power. Spike-specific TCR breadth and depth rose significantly after two AZD1222 doses compared with day 0 and with MenACWY recipients. Because no day 14 peak-response samples were available, the repertoires could be characterized only after the peak T cell response. Only six AZD1222 recipients were SARS-CoV-2 seropositive at baseline, limiting conclusions about previously exposed vaccinees.

CDR1 MDHEN and CDR2 SYDVKM are derived from the germline V gene. The CDR3 numbers 14 residues from cysteine through phenylalanine. Only the CDR3 portion is preserved as DNA: 42 bases, with reading frame beginning at the first base. Here V drops 4 bases and J drops 8 bases, and the junction holds 10 bases not matched to any gene. The CDR3 regions of human TCRbeta chains were subjected to immunosequencing. On the authors' methods: Repertoire TCRs were checked for matches against a reference library of SARS-CoV-2-specific TCRs that had been generated using the MIRA antigen-specificity platform. Breadth meant the fraction of unique TCRs that were SARS-CoV-2-associated, whereas depth meant the fraction of total T cells that were SARS-CoV-2-associated. Using the MIRA data, every spike-specific TCR was mapped to the spike region that the TCR reacted to and assigned to either a CD4 or a CD8 class. Log10-transformed breadth and depth values were compared by one-way ANOVA with Sidak's multiple comparisons tests. The immuneACCESS repertoire file appears here via TCRdb, limited to in-frame rearrangements. These files lack a portion of the clones; in checked studies, under half of the deficit traces to unresolved V genes, and the cause of the others is not known. V, J and clone size were drawn from that table, and D and trimming were deduced from the DNA. Present in this sample are 94,000 or so clones, roughly 90% of which were seen just once. The top ten clonotypes cover about 25% of the sample.

This specimen's time point label, per the study, means: baseline before first vaccination. Vaccinee samples came from UK trials COV001 and COV002, including a single-blind randomized controlled phase 2/3 trial of AZD1222 (ChAdOx1 nCoV-19) in healthy adults. Trial participant PBMC samples were collected at day 0 and day 28 after the second dose for TCRbeta chain sequencing. Here the chain combines TRBV28 and TRBJ1-2; a stretch of 7 junction bases matches TRBD1. The sample consisted of peripheral blood, taken on day 0 of AZD1222 vaccination. This TCR was recovered from an adult in good health. The DNA is TGTGCCAGCAGTTCGGGACAGAGTAGTGTAGGCTACACCTTC. Translated, this is CASSSGQSSVGYTF.